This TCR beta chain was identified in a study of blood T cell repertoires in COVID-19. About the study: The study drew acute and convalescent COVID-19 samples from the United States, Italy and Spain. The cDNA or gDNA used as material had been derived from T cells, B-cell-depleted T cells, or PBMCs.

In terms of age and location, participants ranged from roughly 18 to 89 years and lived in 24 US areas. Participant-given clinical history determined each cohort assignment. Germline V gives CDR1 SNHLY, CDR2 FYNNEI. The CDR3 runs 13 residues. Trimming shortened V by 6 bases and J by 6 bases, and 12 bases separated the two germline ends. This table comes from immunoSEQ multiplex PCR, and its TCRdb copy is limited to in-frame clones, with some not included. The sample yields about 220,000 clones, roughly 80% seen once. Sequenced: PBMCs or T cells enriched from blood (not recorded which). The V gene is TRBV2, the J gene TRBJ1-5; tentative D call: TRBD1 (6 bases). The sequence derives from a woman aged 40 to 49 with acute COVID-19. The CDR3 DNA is TGTGCCAGCAGAGTTACACAGGGTCAGCCCCAGCATTTT. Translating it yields CASRVTQGQPQHF. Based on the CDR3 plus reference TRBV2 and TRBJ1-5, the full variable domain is EPEVTQTPSHQVTQMGQEVILRCVPISNHLYFYWYRQILGQKVEFLVSFYNNEISEKSEIFDDQFSVERPDGSNFTLKIRSTKLEDSAMYFCASRVTQGQPQHFGDGTRLSIL.